The rows below give T cell receptor beta chains drawn from one sample of a study of OX40 agonist ivuxolimab in advanced cancers. The repertoire was sequenced with immunoSEQ multiplex PCR; TCRdb's copy has only in-frame clones and lacks some. The sample includes about 69,000 clones, 80% of them seen just once. Specimen: CD4+ or CD8+ T cells sorted from blood, collected in a trial of the OX40 agonist ivuxolimab. The receptors come from an adult with an advanced solid tumor such as melanoma, head and neck, liver or kidney cancer. Each CDR3 is given with its conserved first and last residue. A D gene is named only where the DNA matches it firmly. Clone size is not always given. Where it is, it says once, few, many or a class for expanded clones.

D gene: NA
J gene: TRBJ2-5
clone size: NA
V gene: TRBV5-4
CDR3 DNA: TGTGCCAGTCGGAAAGGTCAAGAGACCCAGTACTTC
CDR3 protein: CASRKGQETQYF

D gene: TRBD2
J gene: TRBJ2-1
clone size: NA
V gene: TRBV4-2
CDR3 DNA: TGTGCCAGCAGCCCGCGGAGGGGAGGGTACAATGAGCAGTTCTTC
CDR3 protein: CASSPRRGGYNEQFF

D gene: NA
J gene: TRBJ1-2
clone size: NA
V gene: TRBV19
CDR3 DNA: TGTGCCAGTAGTATCCCTGGGGAGGCCTATGGCTACACCTTC
CDR3 protein: CASSIPGEAYGYTF

D gene: NA
J gene: TRBJ2-7
clone size: NA
V gene: TRBV5-1
CDR3 DNA: TGCGCCAGCAGCCCCCCCTCCTACGAGCAGTACTTC
CDR3 protein: CASSPPSYEQYF

D gene: NA
J gene: TRBJ1-3
clone size: NA
V gene: TRBV7-2
CDR3 DNA: TGTGCCAGCAGCCGACAGCCATACCGGGGAAACACCATATATTTT
CDR3 protein: CASSRQPYRGNTIYF

D gene: NA
J gene: TRBJ2-7
clone size: NA
V gene: TRBV19
CDR3 DNA: TGTGCCAGTAGTCTTTCCGCCTACGAGCAGTACTTC
CDR3 protein: CASSLSAYEQYF

D gene: NA
J gene: TRBJ1-1
clone size: NA
V gene: TRBV28
CDR3 DNA: TGTGCCAGCAGTTTACGGACCGGGACGGCAGTTTTGAGGGCTTTCTTT
CDR3 protein: CASSLRTGTAVLRAFF

D gene: TRBD1
J gene: TRBJ2-7
clone size: NA
V gene: TRBV18
CDR3 DNA: TGTGCCAGCTCACCGGCGAGGACAGGGGGGGTAGGGGAGCAGTACTTC
CDR3 protein: CASSPARTGGVGEQYF

D gene: TRBD1
J gene: TRBJ2-3
clone size: NA
V gene: TRBV4-2
CDR3 DNA: TGTGCCAGCAGCCAAGATAGGCAGGGGGTGAGAGATACGCAGTATTTT
CDR3 protein: CASSQDRQGVRDTQYF

D gene: TRBD2
J gene: TRBJ2-7
clone size: NA
V gene: TRBV12-5
CDR3 DNA: TGTGCTAGTGGTTTGGTAAGGCTAGCGGGACCTTACGAGCAGTACTTC
CDR3 protein: CASGLVRLAGPYEQYF

D gene: TRBD1
J gene: TRBJ1-5
clone size: once
V gene: TRBV19
CDR3 DNA: TGTGCCAGTAGTATAGAGGGACAGAAAGGTCAGCCCCAGCATTTT
CDR3 protein: CASSIEGQKGQPQHF

D gene: NA
J gene: TRBJ1-5
clone size: NA
V gene: TRBV18
CDR3 DNA: TGTGCCAGCTCACCAGGGGCAGGGAGCAGGCAGCCCCAGCATTTT
CDR3 protein: CASSPGAGSRQPQHF

D gene: TRBD1
J gene: TRBJ2-3
clone size: NA
V gene: TRBV5-8
CDR3 DNA: TGTGCCAGCAGCTCTGTCCGGGGGGACAGGGAAGTTTGGGGCACAGATACGCAGTATTTT
CDR3 protein: CASSSVRGDREVWGTDTQYF

D gene: NA
J gene: TRBJ2-2
clone size: NA
V gene: TRBV28
CDR3 DNA: TGTGCCAGCAAATCTCTTGCAGGGAGGAGGGTTTACACCGGGGAGCTGTTTTTT
CDR3 protein: CASKSLAGRRVYTGELFF

D gene: NA
J gene: TRBJ2-4
clone size: NA
V gene: TRBV19
CDR3 DNA: TGTGCCAGTAGTAGGGGGGACTCTTTTGTGAACATTCAGTACTTC
CDR3 protein: CASSRGDSFVNIQYF

D gene: TRBD1
J gene: TRBJ1-2
clone size: NA
V gene: TRBV28
CDR3 DNA: TGTGCCAGCAGTTTGGCGGGGGGGACAGGGTCAAACTATGGCTACACCTTC
CDR3 protein: CASSLAGGTGSNYGYTF

D gene: NA
J gene: TRBJ1-1
clone size: NA
V gene: TRBV11-3
CDR3 DNA: TGTGCCAGCAGCGTCGGGTACAATAGGGACACTGAAGCTTTCTTT
CDR3 protein: CASSVGYNRDTEAFF

D gene: NA
J gene: TRBJ1-1
clone size: once
V gene: TRBV5-1
CDR3 DNA: TGCGCCAGCAGCTTGGTTGCAGGGCGCGAGACTGAAGCTTTCTTT
CDR3 protein: CASSLVAGRETEAFF

D gene: TRBD1
J gene: TRBJ2-1
clone size: NA
V gene: TRBV6-4
CDR3 DNA: TGTGCCAGCAGTCGGACAGGGGTCGATGAGCAGTTCTTC
CDR3 protein: CASSRTGVDEQFF

D gene: TRBD2
J gene: TRBJ2-7
clone size: few
V gene: TRBV5-1
CDR3 DNA: TGCGCCAGCAGTCGGGGACTAGGCGAGCAGTACTTC
CDR3 protein: CASSRGLGEQYF